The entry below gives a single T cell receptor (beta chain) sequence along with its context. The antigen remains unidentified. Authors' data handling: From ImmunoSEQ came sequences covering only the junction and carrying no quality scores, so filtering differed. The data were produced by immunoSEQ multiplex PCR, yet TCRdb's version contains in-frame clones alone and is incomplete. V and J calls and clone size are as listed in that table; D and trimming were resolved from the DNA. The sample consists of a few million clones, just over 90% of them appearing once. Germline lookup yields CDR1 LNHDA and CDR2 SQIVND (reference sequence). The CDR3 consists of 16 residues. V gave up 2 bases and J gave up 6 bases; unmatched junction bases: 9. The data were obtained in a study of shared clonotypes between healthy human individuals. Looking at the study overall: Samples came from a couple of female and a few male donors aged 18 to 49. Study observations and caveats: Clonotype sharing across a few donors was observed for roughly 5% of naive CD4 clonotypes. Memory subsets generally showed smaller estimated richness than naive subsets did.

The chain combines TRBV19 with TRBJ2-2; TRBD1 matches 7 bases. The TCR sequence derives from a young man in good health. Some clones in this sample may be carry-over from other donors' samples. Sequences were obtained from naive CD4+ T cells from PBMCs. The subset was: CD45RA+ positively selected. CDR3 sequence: CASSIRLADRAGELFF. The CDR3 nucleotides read TGTGCCAGTAGTATACGTTTGGCAGACAGGGCCGGGGAGCTGTTTTTT.